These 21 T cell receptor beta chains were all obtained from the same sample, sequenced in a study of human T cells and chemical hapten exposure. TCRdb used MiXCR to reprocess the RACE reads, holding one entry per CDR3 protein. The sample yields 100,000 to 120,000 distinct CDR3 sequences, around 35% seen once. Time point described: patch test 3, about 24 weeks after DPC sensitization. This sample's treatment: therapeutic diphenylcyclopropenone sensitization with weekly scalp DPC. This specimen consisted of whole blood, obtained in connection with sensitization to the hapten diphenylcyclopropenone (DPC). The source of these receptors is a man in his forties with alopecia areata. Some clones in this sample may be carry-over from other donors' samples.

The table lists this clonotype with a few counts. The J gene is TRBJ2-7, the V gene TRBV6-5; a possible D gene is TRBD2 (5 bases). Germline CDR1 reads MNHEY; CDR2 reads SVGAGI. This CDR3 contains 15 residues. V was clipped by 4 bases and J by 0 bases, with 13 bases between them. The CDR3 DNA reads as TGTGCCAGCAGTTCCTTTCGGACTGCCTCCTACGAGCAGTACTTC. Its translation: CASSSFRTASYEQYF.

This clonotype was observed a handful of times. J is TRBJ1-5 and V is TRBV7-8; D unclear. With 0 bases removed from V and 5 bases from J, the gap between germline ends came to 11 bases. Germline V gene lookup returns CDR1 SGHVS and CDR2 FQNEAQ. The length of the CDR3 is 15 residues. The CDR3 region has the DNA TGTGCCAGCAGCTTAGCGTGGCAGGCTGATCAGCCCCAGCATTTT. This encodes CASSLAWQADQPQHF.

CDR3 in DNA: TGCAGTGCTAGAACATCCCTTTACGAGCAGTACTTC. Translated, it gives CSARTSLYEQYF. The chain links TRBV20-1 to TRBJ2-7; D gene uncertain. Trimming removed 2 bases at V and 4 bases at J, with 9 bases between. The germline gives CDR1 DFQATT, CDR2 SNEGSKA (reference sequence). This CDR3 contains 12 residues.

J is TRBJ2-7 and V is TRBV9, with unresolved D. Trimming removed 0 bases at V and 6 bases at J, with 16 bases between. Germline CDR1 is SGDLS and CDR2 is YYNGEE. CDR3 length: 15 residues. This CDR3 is CASSVGSSLVSEQYF. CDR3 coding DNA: TGTGCCAGCAGCGTAGGATCTAGTCTTGTCAGCGAGCAGTACTTC.

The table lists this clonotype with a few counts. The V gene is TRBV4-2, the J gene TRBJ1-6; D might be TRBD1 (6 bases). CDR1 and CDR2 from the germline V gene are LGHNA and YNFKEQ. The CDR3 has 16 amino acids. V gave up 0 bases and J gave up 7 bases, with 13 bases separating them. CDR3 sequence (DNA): TGTGCCAGCAGCCAAGATAGGGGGGGGCCCAATTCACCCCTCCACTTT. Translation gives CASSQDRGGPNSPLHF.

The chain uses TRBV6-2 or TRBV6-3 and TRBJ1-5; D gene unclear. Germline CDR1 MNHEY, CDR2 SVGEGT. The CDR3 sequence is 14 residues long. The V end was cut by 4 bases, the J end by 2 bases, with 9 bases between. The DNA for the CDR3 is TGTGCCAGCAGTTCCGGTGGTGGCAATCAGCCCCAGCATTTT. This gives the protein CASSSGGGNQPQHF.

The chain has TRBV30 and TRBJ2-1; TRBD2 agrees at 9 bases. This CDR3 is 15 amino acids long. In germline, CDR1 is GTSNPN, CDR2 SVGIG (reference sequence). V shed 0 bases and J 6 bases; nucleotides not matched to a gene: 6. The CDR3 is CAWSVQLAGSNEQFF. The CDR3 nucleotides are TGTGCCTGGAGTGTACAGCTAGCGGGAAGCAATGAGCAGTTCTTC.

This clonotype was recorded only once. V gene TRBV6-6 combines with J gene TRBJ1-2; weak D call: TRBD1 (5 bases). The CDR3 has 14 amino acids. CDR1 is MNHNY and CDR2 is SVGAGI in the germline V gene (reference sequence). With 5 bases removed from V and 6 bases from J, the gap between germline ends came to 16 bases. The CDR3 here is CASSQPIAGHGYTF. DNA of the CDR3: TGTGCCAGCAGTCAACCAATTGCGGGACATGGCTACACCTTC.

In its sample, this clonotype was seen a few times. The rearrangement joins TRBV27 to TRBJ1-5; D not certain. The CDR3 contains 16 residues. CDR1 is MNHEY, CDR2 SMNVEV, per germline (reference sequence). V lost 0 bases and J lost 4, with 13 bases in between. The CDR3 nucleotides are TGTGCCAGCAGTTTATCGTCTGGGGTGGGTAATCAGCCCCAGCATTTT. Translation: CASSLSSGVGNQPQHF.

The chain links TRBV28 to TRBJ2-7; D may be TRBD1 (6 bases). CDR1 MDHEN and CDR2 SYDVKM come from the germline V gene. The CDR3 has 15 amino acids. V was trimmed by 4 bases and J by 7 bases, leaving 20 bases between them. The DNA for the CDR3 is TGTGCCAGCAGTTCCATCCGGTTGGGGGCGCGGGAGCAGTACTTC. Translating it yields CASSSIRLGAREQYF. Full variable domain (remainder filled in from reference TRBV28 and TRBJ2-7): DVKVTQSSRYLVKRTGEKVFLECVQDMDHENMFWYRQDPGLGLRLIYFSYDVKMKEKGDIPEGYSVSREKKERFSLILESASTNQTSMYLCASSSIRLGAREQYFGPGTRLTVT.

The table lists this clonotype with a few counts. The DNA for the CDR3 is TGCGCCAGCAGCCCAATAGCGGGAGAAGGCAATGAGCAGTTCTTC. It specifies CASSPIAGEGNEQFF. This chain connects TRBV4-3 to TRBJ2-1; TRBD2 agrees at 9 bases. V trimming: 4 bases; J trimming: 6 bases; junction bases outside the gene matches: 7. Germline assignment: CDR1 LGHNA and CDR2 YSLEER. CDR3 size: 15 residues.

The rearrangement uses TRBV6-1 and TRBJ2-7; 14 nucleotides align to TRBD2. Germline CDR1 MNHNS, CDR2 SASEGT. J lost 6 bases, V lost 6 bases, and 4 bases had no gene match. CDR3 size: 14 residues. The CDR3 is CASSAGTSGSEQYV. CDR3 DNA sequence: TGTGCCAGCAGCGCCGGGACTAGCGGGAGCGAGCAGTACGTC.

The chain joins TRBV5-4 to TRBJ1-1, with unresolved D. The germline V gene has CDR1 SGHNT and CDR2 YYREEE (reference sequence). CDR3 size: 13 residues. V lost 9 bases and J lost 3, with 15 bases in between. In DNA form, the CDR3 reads TGTGCCACCTTGACGTGGACGGACACTGAAGCTTTCTTT. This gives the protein CATLTWTDTEAFF.

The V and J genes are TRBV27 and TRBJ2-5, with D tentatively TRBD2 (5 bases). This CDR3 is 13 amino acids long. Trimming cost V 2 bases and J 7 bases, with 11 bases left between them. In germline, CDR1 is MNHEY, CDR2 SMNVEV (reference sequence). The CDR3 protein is CASSLGREGTQYF. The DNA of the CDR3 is TGTGCCAGCAGTTTAGGGAGAGAGGGGACCCAGTACTTC.

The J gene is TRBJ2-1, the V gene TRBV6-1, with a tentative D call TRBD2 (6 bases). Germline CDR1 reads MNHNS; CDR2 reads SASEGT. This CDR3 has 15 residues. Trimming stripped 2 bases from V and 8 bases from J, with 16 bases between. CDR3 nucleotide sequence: TGTGCCAGCAGTGAATATCGATCGTGGAGGGATGAGCAGTTCTTC. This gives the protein CASSEYRSWRDEQFF.

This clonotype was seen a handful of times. The DNA of the CDR3 is TGTGCCAGCAGCCCTAACGAGCGTGGCAGCTCCTACGAGCAGTACTTC. Translation: CASSPNERGSSYEQYF. The chain uses TRBV7-6 and TRBJ2-7; D is unresolved. Trimming pared 5 bases from V and 0 bases from J, leaving 17 bases between. Germline CDR1 reads SGHVS; CDR2 reads FNYEAQ. The CDR3 sequence is 16 residues long. Together with reference TRBV7-6 and TRBJ2-7, the CDR3 gives the full variable domain: GAGVSQSPRYKVTKRGQDVALRCDPISGHVSLYWYRQALGQGPEFLTYFNYEAQQDKSGLPNDRFSAERPEGSISTLTIQRTEQRDSAMYRCASSPNERGSSYEQYFGPGTRLTVT.

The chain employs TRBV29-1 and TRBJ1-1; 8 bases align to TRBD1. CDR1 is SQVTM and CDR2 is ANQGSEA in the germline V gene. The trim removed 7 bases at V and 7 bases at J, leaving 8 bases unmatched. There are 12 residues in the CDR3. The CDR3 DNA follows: TGCAGCGCCAGCTTACAGGGGGTTGAAGCTTTCTTT. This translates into CSASLQGVEAFF.

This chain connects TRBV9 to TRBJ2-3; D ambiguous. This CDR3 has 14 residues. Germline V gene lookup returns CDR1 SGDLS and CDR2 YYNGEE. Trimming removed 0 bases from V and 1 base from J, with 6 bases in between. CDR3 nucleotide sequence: TGTGCCAGCAGCGTAGACGAGGGCACAGATACGCAGTATTTT. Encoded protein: CASSVDEGTDTQYF.

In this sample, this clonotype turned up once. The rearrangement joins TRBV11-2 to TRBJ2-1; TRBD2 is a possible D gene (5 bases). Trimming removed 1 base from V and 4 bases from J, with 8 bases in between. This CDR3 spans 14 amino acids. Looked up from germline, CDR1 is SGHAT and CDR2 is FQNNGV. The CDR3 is CASSLAGVYNEQFF. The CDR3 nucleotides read TGTGCCAGCAGCTTAGCCGGGGTATACAATGAGCAGTTCTTC.

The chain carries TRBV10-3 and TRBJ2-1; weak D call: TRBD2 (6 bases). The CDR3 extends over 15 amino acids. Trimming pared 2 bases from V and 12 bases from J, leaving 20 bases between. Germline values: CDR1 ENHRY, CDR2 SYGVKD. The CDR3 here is CAISERASAHSGQFF. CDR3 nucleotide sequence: TGTGCCATCAGTGAGAGGGCTAGCGCCCACTCCGGGCAGTTCTTC.

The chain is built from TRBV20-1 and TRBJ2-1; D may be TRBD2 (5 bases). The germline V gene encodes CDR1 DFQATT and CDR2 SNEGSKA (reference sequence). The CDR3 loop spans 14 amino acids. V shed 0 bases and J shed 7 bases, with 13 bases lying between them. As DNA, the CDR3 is TGCAGTGCTAGAGACCGGGGAGTGAGGAATGAGCAGTTCTTC. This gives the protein CSARDRGVRNEQFF.